This T cell receptor beta chain was captured by sequencing in a study of shared clonotypes between healthy human individuals. The V and J ends lost 3 bases and 8 bases respectively, with 13 bases between them. Germline CDR1 MDHEN, CDR2 SYDVKM. The CDR3 contains 13 residues. Using around 200 ng DNA, approximately 30,000 T cell genomes, the sorted-subset replicate PCRs were run. Some clones are missing from TCRdb's copy, which holds only in-frame ones; the method was immunoSEQ multiplex PCR. The sample records fewer than 1.6 million clones, 98% being singletons. The chain is built from TRBV28 and TRBJ1-1; D is unresolved. The clonotype comes from a man aged 30 to 39 in good health. The sequenced material came from naive CD4+ T cells sorted from blood. The sample's subset: CD45RA+ positively selected. This CDR3 reads CASSLDGVGEAFF. CDR3 in DNA: TGTGCCAGCAGTTTGGATGGCGTTGGAGAAGCTTTCTTT.